The 11 T cell receptor beta chains reported below all come from one sample, sequenced in a study of regulatory T cells in long-lasting Graves disease. The time point here: newly diagnosed GD, antithyroid drugs for less than 3 months. The authors made the TCR library using RNA they extracted from PBMCs. According to the study, TCR beta libraries were built with iRepertoire HTBI primers and CDR3-region Arm-PCR. TCRdb processed the multiplex PCR reads anew with MiXCR; each CDR3 protein has one entry. The sample consists of about 320,000 distinct CDR3 sequences, about a sixth of them appearing once. The material sequenced was peripheral blood mononuclear cells (PBMCs), taken at new diagnosis, from a patient treated with antithyroid drugs. These receptors originate from a female donor with Graves disease.

This clonotype came up many times. This chain joins TRBV7-8 and TRBJ2-5, with D maybe TRBD1 (6 bases). The J call may be in error: the DNA end matches TRBJ2-1 better. This CDR3 has 15 residues. Germline values: CDR1 SGHVS, CDR2 FQNEAQ. In nucleotides, the CDR3 is TGTGCCAGCAGCTTAGGCGGCGCAGGGGTGGATGAGCAGTTCTTC. Its translation: CASSLGGAGVDEQFF.

Notes on this clonotype: A far larger clone is one base from this, pointing to a likely read error. This rearrangement joins TRBV2 to TRBJ2-1, with D unresolved. The CDR3 contains 12 residues. Germline loops: CDR1 SNHLY, CDR2 FYNNEI. V gave up 4 bases and J gave up 10 bases, with 11 bases separating them. This CDR3 is CASSGFAYEQFF. The CDR3 bases are TGTGCCAGCAGTGGGTTCGCCTACGAGCAGTTCTTC.

The table lists this clonotype with many counts. This chain connects TRBV2 to TRBJ2-2; 10 nucleotides agree with TRBD2. V trimming: 4 bases; J trimming: 3 bases; junction bases outside the gene matches: 2. The length of the CDR3 is 15 residues. Per the germline V gene, CDR1 is SNHLY and CDR2 is FYNNEI. This chain's CDR3 is CASSVAGGDTGELFF. CDR3 coding DNA: TGTGCCAGCAGTGTAGCGGGAGGTGACACCGGGGAGCTGTTTTTT. Combining the CDR3 with reference TRBV2 and TRBJ2-2 gives the whole variable domain EPEVTQTPSHQVTQMGQEVILRCVPISNHLYFYWYRQILGQKVEFLVSFYNNEISEKSEIFDDQFSVERPDGSNFTLKIRSTKLEDSAMYFCASSVAGGDTGELFFGEGSRLTVL.

This clonotype occurred many times. The rearrangement links TRBV20-1 to TRBJ2-1, with 14 bases matching TRBD2. Trimming cost V 0 bases and J 5 bases; bases outside gene matches: 3. The CDR3 contains 16 residues. The germline CDR1 and CDR2 sequences are DFQATT and SNEGSKA (reference sequence). The CDR3 loop reads CSARDPGLAGDNEQFF. In DNA, the CDR3 is TGCAGTGCTAGAGATCCGGGACTAGCGGGGGACAATGAGCAGTTCTTC.

This clonotype was found many times. V usage is TRBV7-2 and J usage is TRBJ2-5, with 7 bases lining up with TRBD2. Germline assignment: CDR1 SGHTA and CDR2 FQGNSA. The CDR3 is 13 amino acids. Losses at the gene ends were 4 bases for V and 7 bases for J; bases not matched to a gene: 6. The CDR3 loop is CASSSPSGGTQYF. The CDR3 nucleotides read TGTGCCAGCAGCTCACCTTCGGGGGGGACCCAGTACTTC. Variable domain in full (rest from reference TRBV7-2 and TRBJ2-5): GAGVSQSPSNKVTEKGKDVELRCDPISGHTALYWYRQSLGQGLEFLIYFQGNSAPDKSGLPSDRFSAERTGGSVSTLTIQRTQQEDSAVYLCASSSPSGGTQYFGPGTRLLVL.

This clonotype was observed a handful of times. This chain links TRBV2 with TRBJ1-1; unclear D gene. Germline V gene sequence: CDR1 SNHLY, CDR2 FYNNEI. CDR3 length: 13 residues. Trimming cost V 6 bases and J 2 bases, with 10 bases left between them. The CDR3 bases are TGTGCCAGCAGGTTTCAGATTAACACTGAAGCTTTCTTT. This codes for CASRFQINTEAFF.

This clonotype was seen repeatedly, ten times or more. The chain combines TRBV2 with TRBJ2-7, with D possibly matching TRBD2 (6 bases). From germline, CDR1 is SNHLY and CDR2 FYNNEI. Trimming removed 3 bases at V and 4 bases at J, with 16 bases between. The CDR3 loop spans 15 amino acids. The chain's CDR3 is CASSDRLQGGYEQYF. Written as DNA, the CDR3 is TGTGCCAGCAGTGATCGTCTCCAGGGAGGATACGAGCAGTACTTC.

This chain uses TRBV4-1 with TRBJ2-2; TRBD2 might be the D (6 bases). Between the trimmed V and J ends, which lost 4 bases and 3 bases, there was a span of 18 bases. Per the germline V gene, CDR1 is MGHRA and CDR2 is YSYEKL. The CDR3 consists of 17 residues. The CDR3 spells CASSPPPTTSYTGELFF. CDR3 in DNA: TGCGCCAGCAGCCCGCCCCCGACGACTAGTTACACCGGGGAGCTGTTTTTT.

This clonotype was picked up many times. This chain links TRBV6-2 or TRBV6-3 with TRBJ2-5; 8 bases are shared with TRBD2. Germline values: CDR1 MNHEY, CDR2 SVGEGT. Trimming cost V 10 bases and J 8 bases; bases outside gene matches: 12. This CDR3 has 13 amino acids. The CDR3 region is CATREGGPQTQYF. The CDR3 DNA follows: TGTGCCACCCGGGAGGGAGGGCCGCAAACCCAGTACTTC.

This clonotype was recorded many times. The V call is TRBV12-5, the J call TRBJ2-1, with D possibly being TRBD2 (5 bases). CDR1 is LGHNT and CDR2 is FRNRAP in the germline V gene. Trimming took 3 bases from V and 0 from J, leaving 9 bases between them. This CDR3 has 15 amino acids. DNA for the CDR3: TGTGCTAGTGGTTTTGAGGGAGTCTCCTACAATGAGCAGTTCTTC. Its protein is CASGFEGVSYNEQFF.

This clonotype turned up a few times. The chain recombines TRBV6-4 with TRBJ2-1; D ambiguous. The germline gives CDR1 MRHNA, CDR2 SNTAGT. V was trimmed by 2 bases and J by 4 bases, leaving 6 bases between them. The CDR3 totals 13 residues. The CDR3 bases are TGTGCCAGCAGTGACGATCTGTACAATGAGCAGTTCTTC. It translates to CASSDDLYNEQFF.